This T cell receptor (beta chain) was recorded in a study of CD8 T cells in Susac syndrome. Deletions cut 3 bases from V and 6 bases from J, with 17 bases between. Germline V gene sequence: CDR1 MNHEY, CDR2 SVGEGT. The CDR3 runs 15 residues. Random hexamers were used to reverse transcribe roughly 0.45 to 1 ug of RNA. Each CDR3 protein gets one entry after TCRdb re-called the immunoSEQ multiplex PCR reads with MiXCR. The sample lists about 60,000 distinct CDR3 sequences, roughly 92% occurring once. Healthy donors served as the controls. They were matched for age and sex. Sequencing was carried out using CD8+ T cells from PBMCs. The TCR sequence derives from a human donor in good health. V gene TRBV6-2 or TRBV6-3 combines with J gene TRBJ1-2, with a tentative D call TRBD1 (5 bases). In DNA, the CDR3 is TGTGCCAGCAGTTATCGGCATGAGGGGACGGATGGCTACACCTTC. This translates into CASSYRHEGTDGYTF.